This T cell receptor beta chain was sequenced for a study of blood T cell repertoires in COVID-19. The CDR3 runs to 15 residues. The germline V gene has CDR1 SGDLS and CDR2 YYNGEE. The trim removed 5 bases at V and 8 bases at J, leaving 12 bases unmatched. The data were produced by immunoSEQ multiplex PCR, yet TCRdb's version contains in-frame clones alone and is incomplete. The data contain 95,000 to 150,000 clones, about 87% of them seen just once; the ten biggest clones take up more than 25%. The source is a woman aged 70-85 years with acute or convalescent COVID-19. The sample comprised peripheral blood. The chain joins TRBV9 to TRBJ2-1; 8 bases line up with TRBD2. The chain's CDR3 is CASSPRGGVVDEQFF. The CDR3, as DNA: TGTGCCAGCAGTCCTCGGGGGGGTGTGGTCGATGAGCAGTTCTTC.